This record covers a single TCR beta chain. Its target is not known. With random hexamers, reverse transcription was performed on roughly 0.45 to 1 ug of RNA. The amplification used immunoSEQ multiplex PCR on TCR beta CDR3; it spanned 54 Vbeta and 13 Jbeta. TCRdb re-derived calls from the immunoSEQ multiplex PCR reads in MiXCR, one entry per CDR3 protein. The sample has 110,000 or so distinct CDR3 sequences, 94% seen once. This specimen belongs to a study of CD8 T cells in Susac syndrome. Study results and caveats: An acknowledgment was made by the study that its TCR sequencing and HLA analysis involved relatively few individuals.

The CDR3 length is 15 residues. Germline lookup yields CDR1 SGHTA and CDR2 FQGNSA. V lost 1 base to trimming and J lost 0 bases, with 10 bases between them. This TCR was sampled from a human donor in good health. Sequencing used CD4+ T cells from PBMCs. J is TRBJ2-7 and V is TRBV7-2; D perhaps matches TRBD2 (5 bases). CDR3 sequence (DNA): TGTGCCAGCAGCTTAGACCTAGCTTACTCCTACGAGCAGTACTTC. Protein product: CASSLDLAYSYEQYF.